The source of this T cell receptor (beta chain) is a study of neurological immune-mediated disorders (dated by TCRdb to between 2017 and 2020). The study in broad terms: Among the approximately 34 multiple sclerosis patients, approximately 30 had relapsing-remitting MS and 3 had secondary progressive MS. Peripheral blood TCR-beta repertoires from HTLV-I-associated myelopathy (HAM/TSP) patients, multiple sclerosis patients and healthy controls were compared by UMI-based sequencing. Alongside PBMC samples, the set of 80 to 130 TCR-beta libraries contained longitudinal samples, technical triplicates, and paired CD4+ and CD8+ T-cell subsets that had been sorted. The cohort was made up of around 70 subjects, consisting of around 15 HAM/TSP patients, about 34 multiple sclerosis patients and 20 healthy controls. The research as a whole found: Across subjects, expanded clones never shared an identical CDR3 amino acid sequence, which suggests that the TCR-beta repertoires in every group were private. The MS cluster showed no association with clinical or MRI features, and the authors stated that larger cohorts are needed. TCR clonal expansion was greatest in HAM/TSP patients and smallest in MS patients, who ranked below even healthy controls. Phylogenetic analysis grouped repertoires from 18 of 34 MS patients into a cluster of related CDR3 sequences, suggesting a possible repertoire-level signature.

Unsorted PBMC libraries were generated from 2 million PBMCs stored in RNAlater at -80 °C until RNA extraction. The multiple sclerosis patients were enrolled in a US clinical protocol that used magnetic resonance imaging to evaluate disease progression. Peripheral blood underwent Ficoll-Hypaque density gradient centrifugation to isolate PBMCs, which were then cryopreserved in liquid nitrogen. The CDR1 and CDR2 encoded by the germline V gene are KGHDR and SFDVKD. V is trimmed back by 6 bases and J by 3 bases, and the junction contains 4 bases that no gene match accounts for. Measured from the cysteine to the phenylalanine, the CDR3 is 13 residues long. Kept here is only the CDR3 DNA, which spans 39 bases and is read in frame from base 1. This clonotype has ten or more counts. Its binding antigen is unknown. Base qualities are not at hand, and no much larger clone is one base apart. cDNA synthesis used template-switch 5'RACE with a primer carrying a 10-nucleotide random unique molecular identifier tagging each TCR transcript. Over 180 million TCR-beta sequences, covering 15-18 subjects, were produced in each sequencing run. The RNeasy kit was used to extract total RNA. The KAPA Real-time Library Amplification kit was used to amplify TCR-beta VDJ regions with primers targeting the TCR constant region and the 5'RACE anchor. A first PCR added sample indexes and Illumina adaptors, after which a second PCR increased the library yield. The roughly 650 bp TCR product was size-selected on a 2% E-gel SizeSelection system after Ampure bead purification. Before pooling, library quality was assessed on a Bioanalyzer, concentration was determined with Qubit, and library quantification was performed with the Kapa Library Quantification kit. An Illumina HiSeq 2500 sequenced the libraries paired-end 2 x 150 bp. To increase sequence diversity, roughly 24-31% phiX was spiked into each library pool. The paper's data handling went like this. Quality-filtered reads were processed with the UMI-based MiGEC pipeline, which removed over 75% of raw TCR sequences during error correction. IMGT germline references were used for alignment of VDJ genes, and clonotypes were defined by a unique CDR3 amino acid sequence together with V-J genes. Clonal expansion, Shannon diversity and CDR3 relatedness (CalcPairwiseDistances, ClusterSamples) were evaluated with VDJtools, and phylogenetic trees were built with CLCbio workbench. Expanded clones were defined as having at least 8 unique UMIs, based on coefficient-of-variation modelling across technical triplicates. The public sequencing data were trimmed at Q25 with fastp and processed into clonotypes with MiXCR by TCRdb, which kept only in-frame beta chains. Rows matching on CDR3 protein sequence are summarized as one entry with the most common DNA and genes. TCRdb's processing, not the authors', yielded these V and J calls. This sample is represented by tens of thousands of distinct CDR3 sequences; 3.5% to 5.5% of them were singletons. 5.5% to 8% of the sample goes to the ten largest clones.

The receptor's source is a man aged 30-40 years with multiple sclerosis. Material: PBMCs. The rearrangement joined TRBV24-1 to TRBJ2-7; 7 bases in the middle match TRBD1. In nucleotides, the sequence is TGTGCCACCAGTTCCGACAGGGTCTACGAGCAGTACTTC. This translates into CATSSDRVYEQYF.